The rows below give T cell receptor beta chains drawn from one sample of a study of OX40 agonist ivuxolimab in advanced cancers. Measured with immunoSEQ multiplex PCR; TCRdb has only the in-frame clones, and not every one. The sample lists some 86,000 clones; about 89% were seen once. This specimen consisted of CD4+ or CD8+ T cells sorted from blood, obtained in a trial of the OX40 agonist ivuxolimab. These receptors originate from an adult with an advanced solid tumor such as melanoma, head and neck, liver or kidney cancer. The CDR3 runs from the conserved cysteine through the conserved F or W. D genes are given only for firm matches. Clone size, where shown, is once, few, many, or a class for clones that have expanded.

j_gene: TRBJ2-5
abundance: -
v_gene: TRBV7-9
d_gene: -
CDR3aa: CASSLVSVKETQYF
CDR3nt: TGTGCCAGCAGCTTAGTAAGCGTAAAAGAGACCCAGTACTTC

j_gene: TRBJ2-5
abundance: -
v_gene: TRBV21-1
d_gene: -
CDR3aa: CASSRTQYF
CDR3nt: TGTGCCAGCAGCAGGACCCAGTACTTC

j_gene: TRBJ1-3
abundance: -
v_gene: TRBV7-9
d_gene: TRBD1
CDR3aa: CASSFRGDGGTAGNTIYF
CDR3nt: TGTGCCAGCAGCTTTCGCGGGGATGGAGGGACAGCCGGAAACACCATATATTTT

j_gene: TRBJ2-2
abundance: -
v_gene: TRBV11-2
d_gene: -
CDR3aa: CASSLDHVAGELFF
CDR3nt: TGTGCCAGCAGCTTAGATCATGTCGCCGGGGAGCTGTTTTTT

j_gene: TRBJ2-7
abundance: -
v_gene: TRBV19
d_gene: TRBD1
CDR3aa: CASSISDRAYEQYF
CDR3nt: TGTGCCAGTAGTATATCGGACAGGGCCTACGAGCAGTACTTC

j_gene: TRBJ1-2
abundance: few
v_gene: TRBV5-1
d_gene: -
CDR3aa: CASSTATETYGYTF
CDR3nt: TGCGCCAGCAGCACCGCTACAGAGACCTATGGCTACACCTTC

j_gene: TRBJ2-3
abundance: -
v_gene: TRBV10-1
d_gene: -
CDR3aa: CASSETDTQYF
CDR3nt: TGCGCCAGCAGTGAGACAGATACGCAGTATTTT

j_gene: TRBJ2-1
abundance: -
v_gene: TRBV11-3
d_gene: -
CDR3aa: CASRASTSYNEQFF
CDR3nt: TGTGCCAGCAGAGCGAGTACCTCCTACAATGAGCAGTTCTTC

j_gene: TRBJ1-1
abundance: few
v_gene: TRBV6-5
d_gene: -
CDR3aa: CASSYGGTNTEAFF
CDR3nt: TGTGCCAGCAGTTACGGGGGGACGAACACTGAAGCTTTCTTT

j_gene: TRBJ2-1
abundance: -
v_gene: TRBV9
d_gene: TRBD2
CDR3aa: CASTQGTSGYNEQFF
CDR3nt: TGTGCCAGCACCCAGGGGACTAGCGGGTACAATGAGCAGTTCTTC

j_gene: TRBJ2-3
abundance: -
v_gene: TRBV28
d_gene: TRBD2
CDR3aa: CASSPLAGSTDTQYF
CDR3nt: TGTGCCAGCAGCCCCCTAGCGGGAAGCACAGATACGCAGTATTTT

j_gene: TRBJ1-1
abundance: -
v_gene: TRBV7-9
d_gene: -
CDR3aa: CASSLKLIGDTEAFF
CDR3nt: TGTGCCAGCAGCTTAAAGCTCATTGGGGATACTGAAGCTTTCTTT

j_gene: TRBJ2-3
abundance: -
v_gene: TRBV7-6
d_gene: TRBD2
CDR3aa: CASSLKGTSGTDTQYF
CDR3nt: TGTGCCAGCAGCTTAAAAGGGACTAGCGGCACAGATACGCAGTATTTT

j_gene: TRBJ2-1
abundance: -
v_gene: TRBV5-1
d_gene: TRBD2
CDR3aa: CASSPGLAGVASDEQFF
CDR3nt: TGCGCCAGCAGCCCGGGACTAGCGGGAGTCGCGTCGGATGAGCAGTTCTTC

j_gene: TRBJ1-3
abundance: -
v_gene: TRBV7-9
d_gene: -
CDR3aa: CASSPLPSNTIYF
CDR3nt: TGTGCCAGCAGCCCACTCCCTAGCAACACCATATATTTT

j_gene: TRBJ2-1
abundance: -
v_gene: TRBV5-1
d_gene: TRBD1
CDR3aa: CASSRGGTGYNEQFF
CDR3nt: TGCGCCAGCAGCCGAGGCGGGACAGGCTACAATGAGCAGTTCTTC

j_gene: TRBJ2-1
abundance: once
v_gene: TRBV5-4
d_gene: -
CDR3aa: CASSWGRDIDYNEQFF
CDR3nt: TGTGCCAGCAGCTGGGGCAGGGACATAGACTACAATGAGCAGTTCTTC

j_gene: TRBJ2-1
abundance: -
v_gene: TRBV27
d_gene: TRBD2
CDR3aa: CASSSSGDSSYNEQFF
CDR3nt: TGTGCCAGCAGTTCCAGCGGGGATAGCTCCTACAATGAGCAGTTCTTC

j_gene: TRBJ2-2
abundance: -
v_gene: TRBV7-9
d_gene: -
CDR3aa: CASSLALSGGDTGELFF
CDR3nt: TGTGCCAGCAGCTTAGCGCTGTCGGGGGGCGACACCGGGGAGCTGTTTTTT

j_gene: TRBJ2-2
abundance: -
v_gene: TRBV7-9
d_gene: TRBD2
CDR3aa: CASSRLAGVRTGELFF
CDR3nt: TGTGCCAGCAGCCGATTAGCGGGAGTCCGCACCGGGGAGCTGTTTTTT

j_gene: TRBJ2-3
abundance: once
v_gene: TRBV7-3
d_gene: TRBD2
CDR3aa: CASSWTSGSEGTQYF
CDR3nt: TGTGCCAGCAGCTGGACTAGCGGGAGTGAGGGTACGCAGTATTTT

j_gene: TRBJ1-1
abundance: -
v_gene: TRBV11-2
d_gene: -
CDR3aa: CASSLGGMNTEAFF
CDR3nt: TGTGCCAGCAGCTTAGGGGGTATGAACACTGAAGCTTTCTTT

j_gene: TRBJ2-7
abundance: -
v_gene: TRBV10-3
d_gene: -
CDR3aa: CAISLSLRDTQGQYF
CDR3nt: TGTGCCATCAGTCTCTCACTCCGGGACACCCAAGGGCAGTACTTC

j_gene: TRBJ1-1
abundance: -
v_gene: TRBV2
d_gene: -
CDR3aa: CASSLRVATEAFF
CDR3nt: TGTGCCAGCAGCCTCAGGGTCGCCACTGAAGCTTTCTTT

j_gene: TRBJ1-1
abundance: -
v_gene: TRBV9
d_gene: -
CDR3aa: CASSAGTDIEAFF
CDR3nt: TGTGCCAGCAGCGCCGGGACCGATATTGAAGCTTTCTTT

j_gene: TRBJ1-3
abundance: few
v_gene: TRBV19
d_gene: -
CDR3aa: CASSDSSGNTIYF
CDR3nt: TGTGCCAGTAGTGACAGCTCTGGAAACACCATATATTTT

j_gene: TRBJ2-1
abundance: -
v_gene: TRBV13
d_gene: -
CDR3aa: CASSPSEEQFF
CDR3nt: TGTGCCAGCAGCCCCTCGGAGGAGCAGTTCTTC

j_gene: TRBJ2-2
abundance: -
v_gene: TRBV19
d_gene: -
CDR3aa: CASSMVGPGELFF
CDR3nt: TGTGCCAGTAGTATGGTGGGCCCCGGGGAGCTGTTTTTT

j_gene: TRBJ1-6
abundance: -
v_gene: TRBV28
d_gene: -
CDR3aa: CASSSFWGRDPNSPLHF
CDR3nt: TGTGCCAGCAGTTCCTTTTGGGGGAGAGACCCGAATTCACCCCTCCACTTT

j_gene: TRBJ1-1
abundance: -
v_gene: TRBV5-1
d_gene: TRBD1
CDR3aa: CASSSDREDTEAFF
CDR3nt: TGCGCCAGCAGCTCCGACAGGGAGGACACTGAAGCTTTCTTT

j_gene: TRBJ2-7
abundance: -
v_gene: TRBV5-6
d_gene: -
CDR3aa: CASSLGLNPGEQYF
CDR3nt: TGTGCCAGCAGCTTGGGACTCAACCCTGGGGAGCAGTACTTC

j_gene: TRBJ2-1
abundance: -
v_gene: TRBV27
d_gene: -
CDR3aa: CASSTGNNEQFF
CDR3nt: TGTGCCAGCAGCACAGGGAACAATGAGCAGTTCTTC

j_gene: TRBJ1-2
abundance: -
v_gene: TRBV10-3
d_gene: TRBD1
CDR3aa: CAISAGTGRLESYGYTF
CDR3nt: TGTGCCATCAGCGCCGGGACAGGGCGACTTGAATCCTATGGCTACACCTTC

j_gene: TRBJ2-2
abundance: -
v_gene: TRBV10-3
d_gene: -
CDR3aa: CAISESNRQVGTGELFF
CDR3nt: TGTGCCATCAGTGAGTCGAATCGGCAGGTCGGCACCGGGGAGCTGTTTTTT

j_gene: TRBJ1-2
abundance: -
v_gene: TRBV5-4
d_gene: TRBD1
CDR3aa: CASSSAGDRGYGYTF
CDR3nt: TGTGCCAGCAGCTCGGCCGGAGACAGGGGGTATGGCTACACCTTC

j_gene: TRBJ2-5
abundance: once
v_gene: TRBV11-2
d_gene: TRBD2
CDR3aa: CASSSGLAGVAETQYF
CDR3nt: TGTGCCAGCAGCTCTGGACTAGCGGGAGTGGCCGAGACCCAGTACTTC

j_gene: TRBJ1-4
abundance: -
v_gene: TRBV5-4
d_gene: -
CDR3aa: CASSTMVVRGLNEKLFF
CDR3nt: TGTGCCAGCAGCACGATGGTGGTCCGGGGCCTTAATGAAAAACTGTTTTTT

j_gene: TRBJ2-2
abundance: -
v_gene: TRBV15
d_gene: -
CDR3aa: CATRGGNTGELFF
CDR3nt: TGTGCCACCAGAGGAGGGAACACCGGGGAGCTGTTTTTT

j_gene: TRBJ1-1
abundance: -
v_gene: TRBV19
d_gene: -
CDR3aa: CASSYRNTEAFF
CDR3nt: TGTGCCAGTAGTTACAGGAACACTGAAGCTTTCTTT

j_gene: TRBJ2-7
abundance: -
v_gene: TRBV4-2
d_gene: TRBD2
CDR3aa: CASSGRLAGGWEQYF
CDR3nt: TGTGCCAGCAGCGGGCGACTAGCGGGGGGGTGGGAGCAGTACTTC

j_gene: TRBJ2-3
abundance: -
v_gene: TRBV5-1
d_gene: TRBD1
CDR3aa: CASSPLRSGTGGVDTQYF
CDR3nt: TGCGCCAGCAGCCCACTACGATCCGGGACAGGGGGCGTAGATACGCAGTATTTT

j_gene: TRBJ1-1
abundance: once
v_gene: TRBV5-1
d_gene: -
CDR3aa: CASSQRKQTEAFF
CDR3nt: TGCGCCAGCAGCCAGAGGAAGCAAACTGAAGCTTTCTTT

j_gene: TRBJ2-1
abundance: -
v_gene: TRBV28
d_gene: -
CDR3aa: CASSSPIITGTPMYEQFF
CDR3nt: TGTGCCAGCAGTTCGCCAATAATTACAGGGACCCCTATGTATGAGCAGTTCTTC

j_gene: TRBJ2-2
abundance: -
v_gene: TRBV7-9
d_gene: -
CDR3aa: CASSPQGAGELFF
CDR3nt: TGTGCCAGCAGCCCACAGGGTGCCGGGGAGCTGTTTTTT

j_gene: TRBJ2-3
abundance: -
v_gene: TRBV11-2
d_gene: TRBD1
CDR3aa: CASSNTGGPTDTQYF
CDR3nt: TGTGCCAGCAGCAATACAGGGGGCCCTACAGATACGCAGTATTTT

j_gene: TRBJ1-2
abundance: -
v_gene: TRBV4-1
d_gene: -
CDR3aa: CASSQDDVGYGYTF
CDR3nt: TGCGCCAGCAGCCAAGATGATGTTGGCTATGGCTACACCTTC

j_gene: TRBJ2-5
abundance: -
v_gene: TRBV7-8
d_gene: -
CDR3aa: CASSRIGGSETQYF
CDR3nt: TGTGCCAGCAGCCGTATTGGGGGATCCGAGACCCAGTACTTC

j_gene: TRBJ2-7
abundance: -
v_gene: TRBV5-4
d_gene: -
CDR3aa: CASSSTGDFLYEQYF
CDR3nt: TGTGCCAGCAGCTCAACGGGGGACTTCTTATACGAGCAGTACTTC

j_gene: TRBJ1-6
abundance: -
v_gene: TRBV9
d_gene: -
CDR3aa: CASSVDGDYNSPLHF
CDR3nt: TGTGCCAGCAGCGTGGACGGAGATTATAATTCACCCCTCCACTTT

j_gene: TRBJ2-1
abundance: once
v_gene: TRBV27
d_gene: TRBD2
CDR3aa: CATGLAGGKNNEQFF
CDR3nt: TGTGCCACTGGACTAGCGGGAGGAAAAAACAATGAGCAGTTCTTC

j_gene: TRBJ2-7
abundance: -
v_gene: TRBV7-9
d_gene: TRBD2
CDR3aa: CASSSLTSGSREQYF
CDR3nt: TGTGCCAGCAGCTCGCTGACTAGCGGGAGTCGCGAGCAGTACTTC